These 24 T cell receptor beta chains originate from one sample sequenced in a study of cytomegalovirus exposure and HLA in healthy donors. The study ran its PCR with 60 Vbeta and 13 Jbeta primers. The assay was immunoSEQ multiplex PCR, and TCRdb's table has in-frame clones only and misses some. This table holds roughly 180,000 clones, roughly 75% found once. Material for sequencing was PBMCs. The receptor source for this set is a female donor in good health and CMV-seronegative.

This clone was recorded only once. The rearrangement uses TRBV7-2 and TRBJ2-2; 8 bases line up with TRBD2. Trimming removed 7 bases from V and 2 bases from J; junction bases left unmatched: 3. The CDR3 consists of 14 residues. The germline CDR1 and CDR2 sequences are SGHTA and FQGNSA. The CDR3 region has the DNA TGTGCCAGCAAACTAGCGGTAAACACCGGGGAGCTGTTTTTT. Protein product: CASKLAVNTGELFF.

This clone has a handful of counts. The rearrangement uses TRBV5-1 and TRBJ2-7, with D possibly being TRBD1 (6 bases). Per germline, CDR1 SGHRS and CDR2 YFSETQ. With 0 bases removed from V and 0 bases from J, the gap between germline ends came to 28 bases. This CDR3 is 21 amino acids long. CDR3 sequence reads: CASSLGISRGRGTASSYEQYF. The CDR3 region has the DNA TGCGCCAGCAGCTTGGGGATCAGTCGGGGCAGGGGAACCGCTAGCTCCTACGAGCAGTACTTC.

The chain uses TRBV7-8 and TRBJ2-1, with 12 bases matching TRBD2. The CDR3 is 15 amino acids. With V trimmed by 5 bases and J by 9 bases, 8 bases remained unmatched. Germline assignment: CDR1 SGHVS and CDR2 FQNEAQ. CDR3 in DNA: TGTGCCAGCAGCGTCCTAGCGGGAGGGCGCAGTGAGCAGTTCTTC. Amino acids: CASSVLAGGRSEQFF.

As to this clone: Germline is not matched at one junction end, which may reflect a read error. CDR3 sequence: CASSLAGTSGETQYF. The CDR3 nucleotides are TGTGCTAGCAGCTTAGCGGGGACTAGCGGAGAGACCCAGTACTTC. The V and J genes are TRBV7-7 and TRBJ2-5, with 11 bases lining up with TRBD2. This CDR3 has 15 residues. The germline CDR1 and CDR2 sequences are SSHAT and FNYEAQ (reference sequence).

The chain has TRBV4-2 and TRBJ2-7; the match to TRBD1 covers 7 bases. CDR3 length: 15 amino acids. Germline V gene sequence: CDR1 LGHNA, CDR2 YNFKEQ. V gave up 4 bases and J gave up 3 bases; unmatched junction bases: 9. DNA for the CDR3: TGTGCCAGCAGCCGCAACCGGGACAGCGGCTACGAGCAGTACTTC. Protein product: CASSRNRDSGYEQYF.

This chain uses TRBV2 with TRBJ1-2, with 10 bases that match TRBD1. Germline values: CDR1 SNHLY, CDR2 FYNNEI. The CDR3 is 14 amino acids. The ends lost 5 bases at V and 4 bases at J; junction bases unmatched: 4. The DNA for the CDR3 is TGTGCCAGCAGTCCCGGGACAGGGGCCTATGGCTACACCTTC. Translating gives CASSPGTGAYGYTF.

This clone was picked up many times. V gene TRBV15 combines with J gene TRBJ1-4; D might be TRBD1 (5 bases). The germline V gene has CDR1 LNHNV and CDR2 YYDKDF (reference sequence). The germline V and J ends were trimmed by 5 bases and 3 bases, with 19 bases remaining between them. This CDR3 has 17 amino acids. The CDR3 sequence: CATSSISWGEANEKLFF. CDR3 nucleotides: TGTGCCACCAGCTCAATTTCGTGGGGGGAGGCTAATGAAAAACTGTTTTTT.

The chain is built from TRBV30 and TRBJ1-2, with 7 nucleotides matching TRBD1. The CDR3 spans 13 residues. V shed 4 bases and J 7 bases; nucleotides not matched to a gene: 9. CDR1 is GTSNPN and CDR2 is SVGIG in the germline V gene (reference sequence). This chain's CDR3 is CAWNGRGVGGYTF. DNA of the CDR3: TGTGCCTGGAATGGCAGGGGGGTTGGTGGCTACACCTTC.

This chain uses TRBV7-2 with TRBJ1-2; D gene ambiguous. Per the germline V gene, CDR1 is SGHTA and CDR2 is FQGNSA. CDR3 length: 12 residues. The V gene lost 3 bases and the J gene lost 9 bases, with 11 bases spanning the gap. Here the CDR3 reads CASSFGLWSYTF. The CDR3 DNA sequence: TGTGCCAGCAGCTTTGGGCTTTGGAGCTACACCTTC.

The rearrangement links TRBV28 to TRBJ1-1; 8 bases line up with TRBD1. The CDR3 runs 14 residues. J was trimmed by 4 bases and V by 6 bases; bases with no gene match: 7. Germline V gives CDR1 MDHEN, CDR2 SYDVKM. Written as DNA, the CDR3 is TGTGCCAGCAGCCCGCAGGGGGCGAGCACTGAAGCTTTCTTT. It specifies CASSPQGASTEAFF.

With respect to this clone: Distinct nucleotide sequences in the sample also encode this CDR3. The chain links TRBV6-5 to TRBJ1-2; TRBD1 aligns across 9 bases. Germline CDR1 MNHEY, CDR2 SVGAGI. The CDR3 runs 15 residues. J lost 3 bases, V lost 3 bases, and 5 bases had no gene match. CDR3 DNA: TGTGCCAGCAGTTATTCGGGACAGGGAGACTATGGCTACACCTTC. Translating it yields CASSYSGQGDYGYTF.

The chain carries TRBV4-3 and TRBJ1-1, with a tentative D call TRBD1 (6 bases). The germline V and J ends were trimmed by 0 bases and 4 bases, with 9 bases remaining between them. Germline V gives CDR1 LGHNA, CDR2 YSLEER. The CDR3 extends over 14 amino acids. DNA for the CDR3: TGCGCCAGCAGCCAAGATACAGGGTTCACTGAAGCTTTCTTT. This encodes CASSQDTGFTEAFF.

The chain carries TRBV6-5 and TRBJ2-2; possibly TRBD1 for D (5 bases). This CDR3 is built from 15 residues. The V end was cut by 5 bases, the J end by 5 bases, with 15 bases between. CDR1 and CDR2 (germline): MNHEY, SVGAGI. The CDR3 DNA follows: TGTGCCAGCAGTACGACAGATAAGGTGACCGGGGAGCTGTTTTTT. Residues: CASSTTDKVTGELFF.

The rearrangement links TRBV18 to TRBJ1-1, with D unresolved. Germline CDR1 and CDR2: KGHSH and LQKENI. With 0 bases removed from V and 11 bases from J, the gap between germline ends came to 10 bases. This CDR3 has 12 residues. In nucleotides, the CDR3 is TGTGCCAGCTCACCACCGGCGGCCCGGGCTTTCTTT. This codes for CASSPPAARAFF.

J is TRBJ2-1 and V is TRBV2; D might be TRBD1 (6 bases). Trimming pared 5 bases from V and 9 bases from J, leaving 11 bases between. Germline V lookup: CDR1 SNHLY, CDR2 FYNNEI. The CDR3 runs 12 residues. CDR3 coding DNA: TGTGCCAGCAGTCCCCTAGGGGGTGAGCAGTTCTTC. Translating it yields CASSPLGGEQFF.

The V gene is TRBV4-1, the J gene TRBJ2-1; 9 bases are a match to TRBD2. Unmatched junction bases numbered 8, after V lost 4 bases and J lost 10 bases. The CDR3 is 14 residues long. Germline V CDR1 and CDR2: MGHRA, YSYEKL. CDR3 nucleotides: TGCGCCAGCAGCCCGCAGCGGGGGGCACTAGAGCAGTTCTTC. Its protein product is CASSPQRGALEQFF.

This clone was seen once. The V and J genes are TRBV19 and TRBJ1-1; D not certain. V shed 1 base and J shed 6 bases, with 12 bases lying between them. Germline-derived CDR1 and CDR2 are LNHDA and SQIVND (reference sequence). CDR3 length: 14 amino acids. CDR3 DNA: TGTGCCAGTAGTATAGCCCGGGCCGGGGCTGAAGCTTTCTTT. It codes for CASSIARAGAEAFF. Drawing the rest from reference TRBV19 and TRBJ1-1, the complete variable domain is DGGITQSPKYLFRKEGQNVTLSCEQNLNHDAMYWYRQDPGQGLRLIYYSQIVNDFQKGDIAEGYSVSREKKESFPLTVTSAQKNPTAFYLCASSIARAGAEAFFGQGTRLTVV.

V gene TRBV19 combines with J gene TRBJ2-5, with TRBD1 matching 9 bases. The CDR3 has 13 amino acids. With V trimmed by 3 bases and J by 4 bases, 0 bases remained unmatched. Germline V CDR1 and CDR2: LNHDA, SQIVND (reference sequence). CDR3 sequence reads: CASSMTGGETQYF. In DNA form, the CDR3 reads TGTGCCAGTAGTATGACAGGGGGAGAGACCCAGTACTTC.

CDR3 DNA sequence: TGCGCCAGCAGCCGAGCCTTAGAAACTGAAGCTTTCTTT. It yields the protein CASSRALETEAFF. The rearrangement joins TRBV4-1 to TRBJ1-1; D not resolved. V was shortened by 4 bases and J by 5 bases, with 11 bases between the two germline ends. The CDR3 covers 13 residues. CDR1 MGHRA and CDR2 YSYEKL come from the germline V gene.

The chain couples TRBV4-1 to TRBJ1-2; 8 bases agree with TRBD1. The CDR3 has 13 residues. The germline V gene has CDR1 MGHRA and CDR2 YSYEKL. J lost 7 bases, V lost 6 bases, and 7 bases had no gene match. In DNA form, the CDR3 reads TGCGCCAGCAGTCTACAGGGGGTGGGTGGCTACACCTTC. Translation gives CASSLQGVGGYTF.

This chain connects TRBV6-5 to TRBJ1-5, with 10 positions matching TRBD1. The CDR3 covers 13 residues. J lost 16 bases, V lost 4 bases, and 10 bases had no gene match. Germline values: CDR1 MNHEY, CDR2 SVGAGI. This CDR3 reads CASSSRGDRGFHF. The CDR3 DNA follows: TGTGCCAGCAGTTCCCGGGGGGACAGGGGTTTCCATTTT.

The genes are TRBV15 and TRBJ2-7, with D possibly TRBD2 on 5 matching bases. This CDR3 has 16 amino acids. The germline CDR1 and CDR2 sequences are LNHNV and YYDKDF (reference sequence). With 4 bases removed from V and 3 bases from J, the gap between germline ends came to 19 bases. CDR3 coding DNA: TGTGCCACCAGCAAGCTGGGTGGAGCTAGCCGCTACGAGCAGTACTTC. Translation: CATSKLGGASRYEQYF.

This clone has a single count. The chain carries TRBV2 and TRBJ1-2; unclear D gene. V lost 9 bases, J lost 0 bases, and 11 bases lay in between. Looked up from germline, CDR1 is SNHLY and CDR2 is FYNNEI. CDR3 size: 13 residues. The CDR3 is CASGDRANYGYTF. The CDR3 bases are TGTGCCAGTGGAGACCGCGCTAACTATGGCTACACCTTC.

V gene TRBV7-3 combines with J gene TRBJ2-7; perhaps TRBD1 as D (5 bases). This CDR3 spans 13 amino acids. The V and J ends lost 5 bases and 4 bases respectively, with 12 bases between them. Germline V gene lookup returns CDR1 SGHTA and CDR2 FQGTGA. For the CDR3, the DNA is TGTGCCAGCAGCACTACAGGTGGATACGAGCAGTACTTC. Its translation: CASSTTGGYEQYF.